The 16 T cell receptor beta chains presented below share a single source sample, sequenced in a study of blood T cell repertoires in COVID-19. TCRdb's copy holds only in-frame clones and misses some; the assay was immunoSEQ multiplex PCR. In the table there are 310,000 or so clones, about nine tenths of which are singletons. The sequencing input was PBMCs or T cells enriched from blood (not recorded which). The receptors come from a woman aged 18-29 years who had recovered from COVID-19.

V gene TRBV18 combines with J gene TRBJ1-5; 7 bases agree with TRBD1. The CDR3 runs to 15 residues. The germline V gene has CDR1 KGHSH and CDR2 LQKENI. Unmatched junction bases numbered 8, after V lost 2 bases and J lost 7 bases. For the CDR3, the DNA is TGTGCCAGCTCACCAGCAGGGGGAGAAGGACAGCCCCAGCATTTT. Translating gives CASSPAGGEGQPQHF. The whole variable domain, remainder taken from reference TRBV18 and TRBJ1-5, is NAGVMQNPRHLVRRRGQEARLRCSPMKGHSHVYWYRQLPEEGLKFMVYLQKENIIDESGMPKERFSAEFPKEGPSILRIQQVVRGDSAAYFCASSPAGGEGQPQHFGDGTRLSIL.

The chain links TRBV6-1 to TRBJ1-3, with unresolved D. The CDR3 is made up of 16 amino acids. The germline CDR1 and CDR2 sequences are MNHNS and SASEGT. V shed 1 base and J shed 6 bases, with 16 bases lying between them. The CDR3 loop reads CASSEEVRLFLNTIYF. CDR3 sequence (DNA): TGTGCCAGCAGTGAAGAGGTTCGACTTTTCCTAAACACCATATATTTT.

The chain uses TRBV7-8 and TRBJ1-1; D is undetermined. The CDR3 is 16 residues long. Germline V CDR1 and CDR2: SGHVS, FQNEAQ. Between the trimmed V and J ends, which lost 5 bases and 0 bases, there was a span of 16 bases. The CDR3 loop is CASSERRLALNTEAFF. DNA of the CDR3: TGTGCCAGCAGCGAGCGGCGTTTAGCGCTGAACACTGAAGCTTTCTTT.

This clone was seen a single time. This chain uses TRBV4-2 with TRBJ2-1, with TRBD2 matching over 11 bases. This CDR3 spans 16 amino acids. The V and J ends lost 2 bases and 4 bases, in that order; junction bases with no gene match: 4. The germline V gene encodes CDR1 LGHNA and CDR2 YNFKEQ. The CDR3 DNA sequence: TGTGCCAGCAGCCAACAACTAGCGGGAGAATACAATGAGCAGTTCTTC. Translation: CASSQQLAGEYNEQFF.

The chain combines TRBV6-5 with TRBJ2-7, with D perhaps matching TRBD1 (7 bases). This CDR3 spans 14 amino acids. V was shortened by 6 bases and J by 6 bases, with 18 bases between the two germline ends. Germline V CDR1 and CDR2: MNHEY, SVGAGI. The chain's CDR3 is CASRGGRGASEQYF. CDR3 nucleotide sequence: TGTGCCAGCAGGGGCGGCAGGGGGGCTTCCGAGCAGTACTTC.

The chain recombines TRBV3-1 (or the pseudogene TRBV3-2) with TRBJ2-1; 8 bases line up with TRBD2. The CDR3 runs 15 residues. With V trimmed by 1 base and J by 2 bases, 1 base remained unmatched. Germline values: CDR1 LGHDT, CDR2 YNNKEL (reference sequence). DNA for the CDR3: TGTGCCAGCAGCCAAGTAGCGGGGCCCTACAATGAGCAGTTCTTC. It encodes CASSQVAGPYNEQFF.

V and J are TRBV18 and TRBJ2-1; 10 bases are a match to TRBD2. Germline values: CDR1 KGHSH, CDR2 LQKENI. V dropped 3 bases and J dropped 3; count of bases not matched to a gene: 8. The CDR3 is 17 residues long. CDR3 loop: CASSPYLAGVIYNEQFF. DNA for the CDR3: TGTGCCAGCTCACCTTATCTAGCGGGAGTCATCTACAATGAGCAGTTCTTC.

This chain uses TRBV5-6 with TRBJ2-7, with D tentatively TRBD2 (5 bases). V shed 4 bases and J shed 3 bases, with 8 bases lying between them. CDR3 size: 12 residues. CDR1 and CDR2 (germline): SGHDT, YYEEEE. DNA for the CDR3: TGTGCCAGCAGCCCCCGGGGCTACGAGCAGTACTTC. Its protein product is CASSPRGYEQYF.

A remark on this clone: A junction boundary mismatches the germline segment, possibly from a read error. The V call is TRBV2, the J call TRBJ2-7; D is unclear. Germline V CDR1 and CDR2: SNHLY, FYNNEI. This CDR3 has 9 amino acids. The CDR3 DNA reads as TGTGCCAGCAGTCCCCCTACCCACTTC. Translated: CASSPPTHF.

In nucleotides, the CDR3 is TGTGCCAGCAGCTTATTCGATGGCTACACCTTC. Translation: CASSLFDGYTF. This chain uses TRBV5-4 with TRBJ1-2; unclear D gene. Germline V lookup: CDR1 SGHNT, CDR2 YYREEE (reference sequence). The CDR3 sequence is 11 residues long. Trimming took 2 bases from V and 6 from J, leaving 5 bases between them.

The gene calls are TRBV6-5 and TRBJ1-4; D remains unclear. CDR1 MNHEY and CDR2 SVGAGI come from the germline V gene. This CDR3 is 15 amino acids long. Trimming took off 7 bases at V and 7 bases at J, with 19 bases between the two ends. CDR3: CASTPAGVGSEKLFF. The DNA of the CDR3 is TGTGCCAGCACCCCAGCGGGCGTGGGGAGTGAAAAACTGTTTTTT.

This sequence joins TRBV19 and TRBJ1-2; 10 bases align to TRBD1. Germline loops: CDR1 LNHDA, CDR2 SQIVND (reference sequence). This CDR3 is 15 amino acids long. V shed 5 bases and J 7 bases; nucleotides not matched to a gene: 10. CDR3 in amino acids: CASSRQGQGMSGYTF. The CDR3 region has the DNA TGTGCCAGTAGTCGCCAGGGACAGGGGATGAGTGGCTACACCTTC.

The chain's CDR3 is CASRPPPGVNTEAFF. The CDR3 region has the DNA TGTGCCAGCAGACCCCCACCGGGAGTGAACACTGAAGCTTTCTTT. The chain has TRBV6-5 and TRBJ1-1; D ambiguous. This CDR3 is 15 amino acids long. Germline V gives CDR1 MNHEY, CDR2 SVGAGI. V lost 6 bases and J lost 0, with 14 bases in between.

The V gene is TRBV21-1, the J gene TRBJ2-3; TRBD1 is taken as the D call from the table, unchecked against the DNA. TRBV21-1 is listed as a pseudogene. CDR3 length equals 18 residues. CDR3 bases: TGTGCCAGCAGCAAAGTTGACCGGGACAGCGGGCCCACAGATACGCAGTATTTT. This codes for CASSKVDRDSGPTDTQYF.

The chain combines TRBV6-5 with TRBJ2-5; the match to TRBD1 covers 7 bases. The length of the CDR3 is 15 residues. Germline V gene lookup returns CDR1 MNHEY and CDR2 SVGAGI. With V trimmed by 7 bases and J by 4 bases, 12 bases remained unmatched. The CDR3 coding sequence is TGTGCCAGCATCCTAGGGACAGTCAGGGGAGAGACCCAGTACTTC. It specifies CASILGTVRGETQYF.

The rearrangement joins TRBV24-1 to TRBJ2-1, with 11 nucleotides matching TRBD2. The CDR3 has 16 amino acids. J gave up 8 bases and V 5 bases, and 10 bases lay outside the gene matches. Germline CDR1 is KGHDR and CDR2 is SFDVKD. The CDR3 DNA reads as TGTGCCACCAGTGCCCATAGCGGGAGGGCCTCTGATGAGCAGTTCTTC. Its translation: CATSAHSGRASDEQFF.